This TCR beta chain comes out of a study of T cell responses to AZD1222 COVID-19 vaccine. Turning to this clone: Its antigen is unknown.

Notes on the study in general: Seropositive at baseline were only six AZD1222 recipients. Donors skewed white British and female; clonal diversity was possibly underestimated.

V lost 4 bases and J 1 base, leaving 13 bases between the germline ends. The CDR3 is 15 amino acids. The germline V gene has CDR1 MNHEY and CDR2 SVGEGT. TCRdb keeps only in-frame clones here, not all; method: immunoSEQ multiplex PCR. The table has approximately 120,000 clones, roughly 88% seen once; the top ten hold more than 10%. The specimen was peripheral blood, collected on day 0 of MenACWY control vaccination. The rearrangement uses TRBV6-2 or TRBV6-3 and TRBJ2-5; D gene ambiguous. This sequence was found in an adult in good health. The CDR3 sequence: CASSFQDEPQETQYF. The CDR3 nucleotides are TGTGCCAGCAGTTTCCAAGACGAGCCCCAAGAGACCCAGTACTTC.